Below, 24 T cell receptor beta chains from the same sample are listed, as sequenced in a study of T cell responses to AZD1222 COVID-19 vaccine. Generated by immunoSEQ multiplex PCR, the TCRdb table keeps only in-frame clones and is missing some. The sample records approximately 90,000 clones, 70% to 90% being singletons. This specimen consisted of peripheral blood, obtained on day 0 of AZD1222 vaccination. Every receptor here comes from an adult in good health.

V is TRBV5-6 and J is TRBJ2-7, with D uncertain. This CDR3 is built from 16 residues. V lost 4 bases to trimming and J lost 0 bases, with 17 bases between them. CDR1 and CDR2 from the germline V gene are SGHDT and YYEEEE. CDR3 DNA: TGTGCCAGCAGCCGGCTCGGAGTAACGAGCTCCTACGAGCAGTACTTC. Translation: CASSRLGVTSSYEQYF.

The chain combines TRBV9 with TRBJ2-3; D is unclear. V was pared by 0 bases and J by 6 bases, with 5 bases between. The CDR3 is made up of 12 amino acids. Looked up from germline, CDR1 is SGDLS and CDR2 is YYNGEE. CDR3 residues: CASSVVGDTQYF. The CDR3 coding sequence is TGTGCCAGCAGCGTAGTAGGGGATACGCAGTATTTT.

V gene TRBV9 combines with J gene TRBJ1-3; D call uncertain. In germline, CDR1 is SGDLS, CDR2 YYNGEE. Trimming shortened V by 2 bases and J by 0 bases, and 9 bases separated the two germline ends. The CDR3 length is 15 residues. The CDR3 DNA follows: TGTGCCAGCAGCGTCTTCCCCGACTCTGGAAACACCATATATTTT. Protein sequence: CASSVFPDSGNTIYF.

The rearrangement links TRBV18 to TRBJ1-6, with D possibly being TRBD1 (6 bases). V was cut by 3 bases and J by 1 base, with 10 bases left in between. Germline lookup yields CDR1 KGHSH and CDR2 LQKENI. The CDR3 extends over 16 amino acids. CDR3 coding DNA: TGTGCCAGCTCACCCCGACAGGCGTCCTATAATTCACCCCTCCACTTT. This sequence encodes CASSPRQASYNSPLHF.

Here the CDR3 reads CASSGDRAPGNTIYF. CDR3 DNA sequence: TGTGCCAGCAGCGGTGACAGGGCCCCTGGAAACACCATATATTTT. The chain has TRBV7-9 and TRBJ1-3, with TRBD1 matching 7 bases. J was trimmed by 2 bases and V by 5 bases; bases with no gene match: 6. Germline CDR1 is SEHNR and CDR2 is FQNEAQ (reference sequence). The CDR3 length is 15 residues.

The CDR3 region is CASSPGRGSGSTDTQYF. For the CDR3, the DNA is TGCGCCAGCAGCCCGGGCCGGGGTAGCGGGAGCACAGATACGCAGTATTTT. J is TRBJ2-3 and V is TRBV5-1; 7 bases are a match to TRBD2. Germline V gives CDR1 SGHRS, CDR2 YFSETQ. The CDR3 is made up of 17 amino acids. With V trimmed by 4 bases and J by 0 bases, 11 bases remained unmatched.

V usage is TRBV18 and J usage is TRBJ1-2; D not certain. V was cut by 2 bases and J by 9 bases, with 7 bases left in between. The CDR3 spans 11 residues. CDR1 KGHSH and CDR2 LQKENI come from the germline V gene. The CDR3, as DNA: TGTGCCAGCTCACCAGTCGGAAGCTACACCTTC. Protein sequence: CASSPVGSYTF. The whole variable domain, remainder taken from reference TRBV18 and TRBJ1-2, is NAGVMQNPRHLVRRRGQEARLRCSPMKGHSHVYWYRQLPEEGLKFMVYLQKENIIDESGMPKERFSAEFPKEGPSILRIQQVVRGDSAAYFCASSPVGSYTFGSGTRLTVV.

This clone was seen just once. V and J are TRBV7-6 and TRBJ1-1, with D possibly TRBD1 on 5 matching bases. CDR3 length: 15 amino acids. CDR1 and CDR2 (germline): SGHVS, FNYEAQ. Trimming cost V 0 bases and J 5 bases, with 13 bases left between them. The CDR3 coding sequence is TGTGCCAGCAGCTTAGCGGTTAGGGGAATGACTGAAGCTTTCTTT. The encoded protein is CASSLAVRGMTEAFF.

The chain employs TRBV5-8 and TRBJ2-7; D ambiguous. The CDR3 consists of 15 residues. From germline, CDR1 is SGHTS and CDR2 YDEGEE. V gave up 1 base and J gave up 8 bases, with 19 bases separating them. CDR3 amino acids: CASSLSPVPLLQQYF. Written as DNA, the CDR3 is TGTGCCAGCAGCTTGTCGCCGGTTCCCCTCCTACAGCAGTACTTC.

The V and J genes are TRBV5-6 and TRBJ2-7; 7 positions agree with TRBD1. The CDR3 runs to 15 residues. V dropped 4 bases and J dropped 7; count of bases not matched to a gene: 14. CDR1 and CDR2 (germline): SGHDT, YYEEEE. The chain's CDR3 is CASSPGQIILREQYF. Here the CDR3 DNA reads TGTGCCAGCAGCCCGGGACAGATTATCCTACGGGAGCAGTACTTC.

V is TRBV27 and J is TRBJ2-5, with a weak D call TRBD2 (6 bases). Germline-derived CDR1 and CDR2 are MNHEY and SMNVEV (reference sequence). The CDR3 extends over 15 amino acids. The V and J ends lost 2 bases and 1 base respectively, with 11 bases between them. Here the CDR3 reads CASSLLGGGQETQYF. The CDR3 DNA reads TGTGCCAGCAGTTTACTGGGAGGTGGCCAAGAGACCCAGTACTTC.

The chain joins TRBV28 to TRBJ2-7, with TRBD2 matching 8 bases. The CDR3 is 16 amino acids. CDR1 MDHEN and CDR2 SYDVKM come from the germline V gene. The V segment lost 3 bases and the J segment 6 bases; nucleotides outside the gene matches: 13. The CDR3 DNA reads TGTGCCAGCAGTTTTGCGCGGGAGGAAATAGTGGGCGAGCAGTACTTC. Its protein is CASSFAREEIVGEQYF.

This sequence joins TRBV24-1 and TRBJ2-3; a possible D gene is TRBD2 (6 bases). This CDR3 has 14 amino acids. V lost 10 bases and J 2 bases, leaving 15 bases between the germline ends. Germline V CDR1 and CDR2: KGHDR, SFDVKD. The CDR3 nucleotides read TGTGCCACGTCCCCCCCACTAGCCACAGATACGCAGTATTTT. It codes for CATSPPLATDTQYF.

V usage is TRBV6-5 and J usage is TRBJ2-7; no definite D call. In germline, CDR1 is MNHEY, CDR2 SVGAGI. V was shortened by 5 bases and J by 3 bases, with 14 bases between the two germline ends. This CDR3 spans 14 amino acids. This CDR3 is CASSRPPTYYEQYF. CDR3 bases: TGTGCCAGCAGTCGGCCACCGACATACTACGAGCAGTACTTC.

The rearrangement uses TRBV30 and TRBJ2-2; D is ambiguous. V dropped 5 bases and J dropped 5 bases, with 12 bases sitting between them. The germline V gene has CDR1 GTSNPN and CDR2 SVGIG (reference sequence). CDR3 length: 13 residues. Written as DNA, the CDR3 is TGTGCCTGGTCTCGATTAGGGACCGGGGAGCTGTTTTTT. It is translated as CAWSRLGTGELFF.

The table lists this clone with a few counts. The same CDR3 also results from other DNA sequences found in this sample. The V gene is TRBV29-1, the J gene TRBJ1-1; no clear D gene. This CDR3 has 13 residues. Germline assignment: CDR1 SQVTM and CDR2 ANQGSEA. Trimming left V 0 bases short and J 2 bases short, with 7 bases between. The DNA of the CDR3 is TGCAGCGTTGAAGAGGGTCTAAACACTGAAGCTTTCTTT. Its translation: CSVEEGLNTEAFF.

The chain carries TRBV28 and TRBJ2-2, with 7 bases aligning to TRBD1. The V segment lost 6 bases and the J segment 2 bases; nucleotides outside the gene matches: 3. Germline loops: CDR1 MDHEN, CDR2 SYDVKM. The CDR3 is 14 amino acids. As DNA, the CDR3 is TGTGCCAGCAGAACAGGGGACAACACCGGGGAGCTGTTTTTT. Amino acid sequence: CASRTGDNTGELFF.

The rearrangement links TRBV24-1 to TRBJ1-5; D gene uncertain. Germline CDR1 reads KGHDR; CDR2 reads SFDVKD. The CDR3 has 15 amino acids. V was shortened by 4 bases and J by 0 bases, with 9 bases between the two germline ends. The CDR3 protein is CATSDPAVSNQPQHF. The CDR3, as DNA: TGTGCCACCAGTGACCCAGCCGTTAGCAATCAGCCCCAGCATTTT.

This chain links TRBV4-2 with TRBJ2-2; D perhaps matches TRBD1 (6 bases). The germline V gene has CDR1 LGHNA and CDR2 YNFKEQ. Deletions cut 7 bases from V and 1 base from J, with 10 bases between. This CDR3 is 14 amino acids long. The CDR3: CASTRGVNTGELFF. The CDR3 region has the DNA TGTGCCAGCACCAGGGGCGTGAACACCGGGGAGCTGTTTTTT.

CDR3 in amino acids: CASSQSDRGLTEAFF. The DNA of the CDR3 is TGTGCCAGCAGCCAAAGTGACAGGGGGCTCACTGAAGCTTTCTTT. The chain links TRBV3-1 (or the pseudogene TRBV3-2) to TRBJ1-1, with 10 bases that match TRBD1. V was clipped by 2 bases and J by 4 bases; unmatched bases: 4. Germline CDR1 reads LGHDT; CDR2 reads YNNKEL (reference sequence). The CDR3 is made up of 15 amino acids.

The chain has TRBV4-1 and TRBJ2-7; no reliable D call. Germline V gene lookup returns CDR1 MGHRA and CDR2 YSYEKL. V lost 2 bases and J 10 bases, leaving 15 bases between the germline ends. This CDR3 is 13 amino acids long. CDR3 sequence reads: CASSQLFVQPQYF. CDR3 DNA: TGCGCCAGCAGCCAATTGTTTGTCCAGCCTCAGTACTTC.

This clone was detected once. The V and J genes are TRBV28 and TRBJ1-6, with 10 bases matching TRBD1. V trimming: 4 bases; J trimming: 9 bases; junction bases outside the gene matches: 6. The CDR3 consists of 15 residues. Germline V gene data show CDR1 as MDHEN and CDR2 as SYDVKM. As DNA, the CDR3 is TGTGCCAGCAGTTATGGACAGGGGGGAGGTTCACCCCTCCACTTT. Its translation is CASSYGQGGGSPLHF.

The V call is TRBV29-1, the J call TRBJ2-5, with 10 bases matching TRBD1. CDR3 size: 12 residues. J was trimmed by 6 bases and V by 4 bases; bases with no gene match: 2. CDR1 is SQVTM and CDR2 is ANQGSEA in the germline V gene. CDR3 in amino acids: CSVGQGAQTQYF. For the CDR3, the DNA is TGCAGCGTTGGACAGGGGGCGCAGACCCAGTACTTC.

The V gene is TRBV27, the J gene TRBJ2-2, with 8 bases that match TRBD1. The V and J ends lost 5 bases and 7 bases, in that order; junction bases with no gene match: 12. CDR1 is MNHEY, CDR2 SMNVEV, per germline (reference sequence). The CDR3 contains 16 residues. CDR3 protein: CASSTRQGLGVGELFF. The DNA of the CDR3 is TGTGCCAGCAGTACTCGACAGGGGTTAGGGGTCGGGGAGCTGTTTTTT.